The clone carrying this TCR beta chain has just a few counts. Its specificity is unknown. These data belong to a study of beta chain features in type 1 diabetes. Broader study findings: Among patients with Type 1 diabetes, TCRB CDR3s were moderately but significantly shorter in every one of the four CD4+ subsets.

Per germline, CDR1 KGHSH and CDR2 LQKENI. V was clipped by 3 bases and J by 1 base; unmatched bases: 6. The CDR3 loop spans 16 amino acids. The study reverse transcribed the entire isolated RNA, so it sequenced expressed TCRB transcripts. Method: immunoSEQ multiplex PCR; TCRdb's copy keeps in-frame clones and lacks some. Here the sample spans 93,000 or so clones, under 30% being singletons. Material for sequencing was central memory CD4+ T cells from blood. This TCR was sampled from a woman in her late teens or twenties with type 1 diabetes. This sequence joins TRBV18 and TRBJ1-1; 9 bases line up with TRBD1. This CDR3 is CASSPSLTGGNTEAFF. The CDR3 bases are TGTGCCAGCTCACCCTCTTTGACAGGGGGGAACACTGAAGCTTTCTTT. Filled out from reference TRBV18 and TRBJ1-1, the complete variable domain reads NAGVMQNPRHLVRRRGQEARLRCSPMKGHSHVYWYRQLPEEGLKFMVYLQKENIIDESGMPKERFSAEFPKEGPSILRIQQVVRGDSAAYFCASSPSLTGGNTEAFFGQGTRLTVV.